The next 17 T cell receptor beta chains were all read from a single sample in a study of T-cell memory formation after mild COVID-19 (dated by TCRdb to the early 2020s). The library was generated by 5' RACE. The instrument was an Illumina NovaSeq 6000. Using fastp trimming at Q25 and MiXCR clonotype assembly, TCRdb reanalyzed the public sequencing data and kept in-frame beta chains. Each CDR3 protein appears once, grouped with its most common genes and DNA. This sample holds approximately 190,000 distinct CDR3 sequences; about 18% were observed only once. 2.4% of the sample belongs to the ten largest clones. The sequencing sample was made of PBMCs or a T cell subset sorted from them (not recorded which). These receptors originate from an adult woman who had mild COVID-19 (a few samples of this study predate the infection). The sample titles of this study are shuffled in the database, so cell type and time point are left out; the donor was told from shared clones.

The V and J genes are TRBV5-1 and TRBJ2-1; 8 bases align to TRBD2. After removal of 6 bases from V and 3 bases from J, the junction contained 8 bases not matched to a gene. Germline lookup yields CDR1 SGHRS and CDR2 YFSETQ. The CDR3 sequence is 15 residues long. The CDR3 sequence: CASIVGGGHYNEQFF. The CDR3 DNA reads TGCGCCAGCATTGTAGGCGGGGGGCACTACAATGAGCAGTTCTTC. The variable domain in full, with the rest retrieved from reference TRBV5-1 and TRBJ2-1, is KAGVTQTPRYLIKTRGQQVTLSCSPISGHRSVSWYQQTPGQGLQFLFEYFSETQRNKGNFPGRFSGRQFSNSRSEMNVSTLELGDSALYLCASIVGGGHYNEQFFGPGTRLTVL.

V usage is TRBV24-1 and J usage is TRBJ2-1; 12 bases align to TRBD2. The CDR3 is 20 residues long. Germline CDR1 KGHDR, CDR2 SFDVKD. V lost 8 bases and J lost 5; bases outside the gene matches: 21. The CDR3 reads CATMGTGGKRLAGEDNEQFF. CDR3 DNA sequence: TGTGCCACCATGGGAACAGGGGGAAAGAGACTAGCGGGGGAGGACAATGAGCAGTTCTTC.

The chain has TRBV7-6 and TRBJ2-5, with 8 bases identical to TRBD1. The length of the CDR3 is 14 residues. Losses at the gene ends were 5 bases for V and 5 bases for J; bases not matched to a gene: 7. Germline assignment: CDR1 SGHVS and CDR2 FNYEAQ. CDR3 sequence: CASSLRTGRETQYF. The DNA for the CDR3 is TGTGCCAGCAGCCTCCGGACAGGGCGGGAGACCCAGTACTTC.

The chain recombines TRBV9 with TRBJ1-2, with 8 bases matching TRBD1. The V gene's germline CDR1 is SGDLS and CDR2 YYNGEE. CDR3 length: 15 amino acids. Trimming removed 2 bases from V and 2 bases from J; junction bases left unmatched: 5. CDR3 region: CASSVGQGTNYGYTF. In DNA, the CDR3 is TGTGCCAGCAGCGTCGGACAGGGCACGAACTATGGCTACACCTTC.

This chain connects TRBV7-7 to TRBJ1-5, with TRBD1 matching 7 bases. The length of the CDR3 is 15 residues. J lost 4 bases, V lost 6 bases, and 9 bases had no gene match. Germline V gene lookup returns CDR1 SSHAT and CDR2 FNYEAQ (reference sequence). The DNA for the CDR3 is TGTGCCAGCAGTCACAGACAGGGACTAAATCAGCCCCAGCATTTT. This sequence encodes CASSHRQGLNQPQHF.

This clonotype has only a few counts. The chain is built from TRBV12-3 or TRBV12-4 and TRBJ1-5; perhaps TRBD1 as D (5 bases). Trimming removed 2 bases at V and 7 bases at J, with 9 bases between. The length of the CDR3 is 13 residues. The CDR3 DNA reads TGTGCCAGCAGTTTAACTAGGGGCCAGCCCCAGCATTTT. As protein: CASSLTRGQPQHF.

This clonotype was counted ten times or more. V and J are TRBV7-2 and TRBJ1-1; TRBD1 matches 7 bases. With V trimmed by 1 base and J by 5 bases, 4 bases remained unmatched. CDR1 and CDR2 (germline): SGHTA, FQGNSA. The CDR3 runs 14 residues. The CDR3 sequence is CASSLVNRGTEAFF. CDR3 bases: TGTGCCAGCAGCTTAGTTAACAGGGGAACTGAAGCTTTCTTT.

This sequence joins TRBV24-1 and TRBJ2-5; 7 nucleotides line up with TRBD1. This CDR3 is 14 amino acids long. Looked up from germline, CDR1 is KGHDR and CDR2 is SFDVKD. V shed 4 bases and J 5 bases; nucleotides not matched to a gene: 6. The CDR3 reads CATSEGDRRETQYF. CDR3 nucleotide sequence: TGTGCCACCAGTGAAGGGGACAGAAGGGAGACCCAGTACTTC.

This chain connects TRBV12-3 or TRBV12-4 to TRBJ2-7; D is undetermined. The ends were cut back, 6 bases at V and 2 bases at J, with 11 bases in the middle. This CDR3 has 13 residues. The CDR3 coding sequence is TGTGCCAGCAGACCGGGCCCTGCCTACGAGCAGTACTTC. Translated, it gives CASRPGPAYEQYF.

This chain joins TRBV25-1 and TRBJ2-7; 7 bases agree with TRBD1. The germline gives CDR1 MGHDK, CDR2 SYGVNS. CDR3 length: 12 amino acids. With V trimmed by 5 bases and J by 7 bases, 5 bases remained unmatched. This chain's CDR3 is CASSPTGREQYF. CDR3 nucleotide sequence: TGTGCCAGCAGTCCGACAGGGCGAGAGCAGTACTTC.

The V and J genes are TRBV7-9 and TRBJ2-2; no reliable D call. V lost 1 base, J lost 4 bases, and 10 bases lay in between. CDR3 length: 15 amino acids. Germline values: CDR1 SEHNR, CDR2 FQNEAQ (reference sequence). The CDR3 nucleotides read TGTGCCAGCAGCTTAGTACCGAAGCTCACCGGGGAGCTGTTTTTT. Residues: CASSLVPKLTGELFF.

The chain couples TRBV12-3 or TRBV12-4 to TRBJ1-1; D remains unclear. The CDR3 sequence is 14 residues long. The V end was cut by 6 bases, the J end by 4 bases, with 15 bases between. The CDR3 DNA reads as TGTGCCAGCAGCCACGATGGGTCAGGCACTGAAGCTTTCTTT. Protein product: CASSHDGSGTEAFF.

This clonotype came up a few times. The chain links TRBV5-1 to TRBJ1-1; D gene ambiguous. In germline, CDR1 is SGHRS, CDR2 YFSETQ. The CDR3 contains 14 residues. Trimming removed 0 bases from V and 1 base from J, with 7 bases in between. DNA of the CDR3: TGCGCCAGCAGCTTGGACGGAAAGAACACTGAAGCTTTCTTT. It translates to CASSLDGKNTEAFF.

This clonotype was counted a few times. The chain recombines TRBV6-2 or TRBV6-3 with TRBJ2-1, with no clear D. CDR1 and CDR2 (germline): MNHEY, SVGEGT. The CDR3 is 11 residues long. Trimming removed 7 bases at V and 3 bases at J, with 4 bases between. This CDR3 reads CASTDYNEQFF. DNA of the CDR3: TGTGCCAGCACCGACTACAATGAGCAGTTCTTC.

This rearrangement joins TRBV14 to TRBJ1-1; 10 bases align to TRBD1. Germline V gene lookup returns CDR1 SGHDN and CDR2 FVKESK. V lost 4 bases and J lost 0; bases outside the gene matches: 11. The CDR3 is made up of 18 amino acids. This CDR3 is CASSLSGTGVRLNTEAFF. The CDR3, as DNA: TGTGCCAGCAGCCTTAGTGGGACAGGGGTACGTTTGAACACTGAAGCTTTCTTT.

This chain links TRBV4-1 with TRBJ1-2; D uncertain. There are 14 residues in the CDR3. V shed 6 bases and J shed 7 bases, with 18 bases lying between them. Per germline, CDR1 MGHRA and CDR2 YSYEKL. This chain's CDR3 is CASRRPTVLSGYTF. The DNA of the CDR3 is TGCGCCAGCAGAAGACCGACGGTGCTCTCTGGCTACACCTTC.

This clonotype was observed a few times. The CDR3 bases are TGTGCCAGCAGCGGCCAGGGGACCCAGTACTTC. Amino acids: CASSGQGTQYF. The gene calls are TRBV11-2 and TRBJ2-5; tentatively, D is TRBD1 (5 bases). This CDR3 region has 11 residues. V dropped 5 bases and J dropped 7 bases, with 8 bases sitting between them. The germline V gene has CDR1 SGHAT and CDR2 FQNNGV.